The rows below give T cell receptor beta chains drawn from one sample of a study of T-cell reconstitution after alpha-beta-depleted transplantation in children. TCRdb called the PCR reads again in MiXCR, with one record for every CDR3 protein. The data hold 440,000 or so distinct CDR3 sequences, with around two fifths observed a single time. This sample comprised PBMCs, obtained before TCRalphabeta/CD19-depleted stem cell transplant. These receptors all come from a girl aged 2-10 years with aplastic anemia, due to receive a stem cell transplant. Each CDR3 is given without its conserved first and last residue. Each record gives: J gene, V gene, CDR3 protein.

j_call: TRBJ1-1
v_call: TRBV5-1
cdr3_aa: ASSLGQVDTEAF

j_call: TRBJ2-1
v_call: TRBV10-2
cdr3_aa: ASSDKRNPYNEQF

j_call: TRBJ2-5
v_call: TRBV20-1
cdr3_aa: SAGPSGQETQY

j_call: TRBJ2-3
v_call: TRBV23-1
cdr3_aa: ASSQWTSGRTDTQY

j_call: TRBJ1-4
v_call: TRBV5-1
cdr3_aa: ASSLAPRGANEKLF

j_call: TRBJ1-5
v_call: TRBV21-1
cdr3_aa: ASSKEGDSSSGQPQH

j_call: TRBJ2-3
v_call: TRBV12-3/TRBV12-4
cdr3_aa: ASSEAGADTQY

j_call: TRBJ2-7
v_call: TRBV5-6
cdr3_aa: ASSFGTANYEQY

j_call: TRBJ2-2
v_call: TRBV6-5
cdr3_aa: ASSYSNGPNTGELF

j_call: TRBJ1-3
v_call: TRBV5-5
cdr3_aa: ASSLDPIGSGNTIY

j_call: TRBJ1-1
v_call: TRBV5-1
cdr3_aa: ASSLVGATEAF

j_call: TRBJ2-7
v_call: TRBV14
cdr3_aa: ASSQDQTTWRAEQY

j_call: TRBJ1-2
v_call: TRBV9
cdr3_aa: ASSVSLGYGYT

j_call: TRBJ2-1
v_call: TRBV29-1
cdr3_aa: SVSFSYNEQF

j_call: TRBJ1-2
v_call: TRBV6-5
cdr3_aa: ASSYSTGNYGYT

j_call: TRBJ2-1
v_call: TRBV5-1
cdr3_aa: ASSLNSGSGGNEQF

j_call: TRBJ2-7
v_call: TRBV30
cdr3_aa: AGDRVYEQY

j_call: TRBJ2-1
v_call: TRBV6-1
cdr3_aa: ASRDASGSKDNEQF

j_call: TRBJ2-1
v_call: TRBV12-3/TRBV12-4
cdr3_aa: ASRPGLAGEWDEQF

j_call: TRBJ1-5
v_call: TRBV3-1
cdr3_aa: ASSQGQGSQPQH

j_call: TRBJ2-1
v_call: TRBV6-1
cdr3_aa: ASSLLGTGRYNEQF

j_call: TRBJ2-7
v_call: TRBV12-3/TRBV12-4
cdr3_aa: ASSRGPLAYEQY

j_call: TRBJ2-7
v_call: TRBV7-8
cdr3_aa: ASSLVAGASSYEQY

j_call: TRBJ1-2
v_call: TRBV9
cdr3_aa: ASSVDGRQGLWYGYT

j_call: TRBJ2-2
v_call: TRBV12-3/TRBV12-4
cdr3_aa: ASSGQGLASGELF